The 28 T cell receptor beta chains below all came from one sample that was sequenced in a study of T cells in Graves' hyperthyroidism and ophthalmopathy. TCR beta CDR3 regions were amplified from RNA. A first-round RT-PCR of the TCR CDR3 used the HTBI primer set. TCRdb reprocessed the multiplex PCR reads with MiXCR, giving one entry per CDR3 protein. The sample yields 700,000 or so distinct CDR3 sequences, more than 14% seen once. The sequenced sample was blood. The receptors come from a woman in her 50s with Graves' ophthalmopathy.

J is TRBJ2-1 and V is TRBV9; tentative D call: TRBD2 (5 bases). Germline lookup yields CDR1 SGDLS and CDR2 YYNGEE. The CDR3 is 13 residues long. Trimming took 3 bases from V and 6 from J, leaving 10 bases between them. This CDR3 reads CASSAPGVNEQFF. CDR3 nucleotides: TGTGCCAGCAGCGCGCCCGGGGTCAATGAGCAGTTCTTC.

This clonotype showed up many times. This chain links TRBV5-1 with TRBJ2-1, with 12 bases lining up with TRBD2. Unmatched junction bases numbered 8, after V lost 4 bases and J lost 0 bases. This CDR3 contains 18 residues. The germline V gene encodes CDR1 SGHRS and CDR2 YFSETQ. The CDR3 DNA sequence: TGCGCCAGCAGCCCCGGACTAGCGGGATTAACCTCCTACAATGAGCAGTTCTTC. Translating gives CASSPGLAGLTSYNEQFF.

This clonotype has at least ten counts. The chain is built from TRBV28 and TRBJ1-2, with D uncertain. V lost 2 bases, J lost 4 bases, and 2 bases lay in between. CDR1 is MDHEN and CDR2 is SYDVKM in the germline V gene. This CDR3 is 11 amino acids long. CDR3 nucleotides: TGTGCCAGCAGTTTAAGCTATGGCTACACCTTC. Its translation is CASSLSYGYTF.

Many counts were recorded for this clonotype. The gene calls are TRBV6-4 and TRBJ2-1; D is unclear. Germline-derived CDR1 and CDR2 are MRHNA and SNTAGT. The CDR3 is 13 residues long. V gave up 0 bases and J gave up 7 bases, with 7 bases separating them. CDR3 nucleotides: TGTGCCAGCAGTGACTCGGTGGAGAATGAGCAGTTCTTC. Protein product: CASSDSVENEQFF.

In its sample, this clonotype was seen many times. This chain links TRBV29-1 with TRBJ2-1; no reliable D call. Germline loops: CDR1 SQVTM, CDR2 ANQGSEA. CDR3 length: 12 amino acids. The V end was cut by 0 bases, the J end by 4 bases, with 4 bases between. The CDR3 here is CSVEDLYNEQFF. The CDR3 region has the DNA TGCAGCGTTGAAGATCTTTACAATGAGCAGTTCTTC.

This clonotype was seen repeatedly, ten times or more. The chain joins TRBV7-2 to TRBJ2-7; 9 nucleotides line up with TRBD2. Germline V lookup: CDR1 SGHTA, CDR2 FQGNSA. There are 16 residues in the CDR3. Trimming at V came to 1 base and at J to 0 bases, leaving 4 bases not matched to a gene. CDR3: CASSLVAREGSYEQYF. For the CDR3, the DNA is TGTGCCAGCAGCTTAGTTGCGCGGGAGGGCTCCTACGAGCAGTACTTC.

The rearrangement links TRBV12-3 or TRBV12-4 to TRBJ2-7, with 11 bases that match TRBD2. V gave up 3 bases and J gave up 1 base; unmatched junction bases: 11. The CDR3 contains 18 residues. The CDR3 nucleotides read TGTGCCAGCAGTTTGGAAGTAGCGGGAGGGCCGGTGTCCTACGAGCAGTACTTC. It is translated as CASSLEVAGGPVSYEQYF.

The chain carries TRBV7-9 and TRBJ2-5, with no clear D. This CDR3 comprises 14 residues. The V gene lost 2 bases and the J gene lost 2 bases, with 9 bases spanning the gap. Germline-derived CDR1 and CDR2 are SEHNR and FQNEAQ (reference sequence). In nucleotides, the CDR3 is TGTGCCAGCAGCTTAATGGCAGCTCAAGAGACCCAGTACTTC. This gives the protein CASSLMAAQETQYF.

This clonotype appeared many times. The chain recombines TRBV15 with TRBJ2-2; D gene ambiguous. V shed 3 bases and J shed 2 bases, with 13 bases lying between them. Looked up from germline, CDR1 is LNHNV and CDR2 is YYDKDF (reference sequence). The CDR3 extends over 16 amino acids. CDR3 nucleotide sequence: TGTGCCACCAGCAGGAGCCGTGGGCCAAACACCGGGGAGCTGTTTTTT. Translated: CATSRSRGPNTGELFF.

The chain couples TRBV9 to TRBJ2-2; 7 bases are a match to TRBD2. Germline V gene data show CDR1 as SGDLS and CDR2 as YYNGEE. V trimming: 0 bases; J trimming: 5 bases; junction bases outside the gene matches: 4. The CDR3 length is 15 residues. CDR3 DNA sequence: TGTGCCAGCAGCGTAGAAGGCGGGAGTACCGGGGAGCTGTTTTTT. It translates to CASSVEGGSTGELFF.

The chain couples TRBV6-9 to TRBJ2-1; 7 nucleotides match TRBD2. This CDR3 is 18 amino acids long. Germline V lookup: CDR1 MNHGY, CDR2 SVAAGI. V dropped 3 bases and J dropped 5; count of bases not matched to a gene: 16. CDR3 in DNA: TGTGCCAGCAGTTACACCAGCGCTTCTAGCGGACCTAACAATGAGCAGTTCTTC. Translating it yields CASSYTSASSGPNNEQFF.

This clonotype was recorded many times. The rearrangement uses TRBV18 and TRBJ2-5; the match to TRBD1 covers 7 bases. The germline CDR1 and CDR2 sequences are KGHSH and LQKENI. With 3 bases clipped from V and 0 bases from J, the junction kept 4 bases outside the gene matches. This CDR3 comprises 15 residues. CDR3 protein: CASSPVGTDQETQYF. CDR3 sequence (DNA): TGTGCCAGCTCACCTGTTGGGACAGACCAAGAGACCCAGTACTTC.

This clonotype appeared many times. V gene TRBV14 combines with J gene TRBJ2-7; 11 bases are a match to TRBD2. Germline V gene data show CDR1 as SGHDN and CDR2 as FVKESK. J lost 4 bases, V lost 0 bases, and 8 bases had no gene match. CDR3 length: 17 amino acids. This chain's CDR3 is CASSQDARTSGRYEQYF. The CDR3 region has the DNA TGTGCCAGCAGCCAAGATGCTCGCACTAGCGGGAGATACGAGCAGTACTTC.

This clonotype was picked up a small number of times. The chain joins TRBV10-3 to TRBJ2-1; D unresolved. Germline V gene data show CDR1 as ENHRY and CDR2 as SYGVKD. V gave up 1 base and J gave up 5 bases, with 9 bases separating them. The CDR3 runs 14 residues. CDR3 DNA sequence: TGTGCCATCAGTGAGTTTAACCCGAACAATGAGCAGTTCTTC. The encoded protein is CAISEFNPNNEQFF.

There are many counts of this clonotype. V is TRBV28 and J is TRBJ2-5; 8 nucleotides match TRBD2. V dropped 2 bases and J dropped 4; count of bases not matched to a gene: 6. The germline gives CDR1 MDHEN, CDR2 SYDVKM. CDR3 length: 15 amino acids. The CDR3 sequence: CASSLRREVRETQYF. The CDR3 region has the DNA TGTGCCAGCAGTTTAAGGCGGGAGGTCCGAGAGACCCAGTACTTC.

The V and J genes are TRBV7-9 and TRBJ1-3, with D tentatively TRBD1 (6 bases). The CDR3 length is 16 residues. CDR1 is SEHNR, CDR2 FQNEAQ, per germline (reference sequence). V lost 4 bases, J lost 3 bases, and 16 bases lay in between. DNA of the CDR3: TGTGCCAGCAGCTCCCTCCAGGGGATCTTTGGAAACACCATATATTTT. This codes for CASSSLQGIFGNTIYF.

This clonotype showed up many times. The V gene is TRBV28, the J gene TRBJ2-2; weak D call: TRBD1 (5 bases). Per the germline V gene, CDR1 is MDHEN and CDR2 is SYDVKM. Trimming pared 6 bases from V and 6 bases from J, leaving 14 bases between. CDR3 length equals 14 residues. The CDR3 nucleotides read TGTGCCAGCAGCCGGGCAGGGTCAGCCGGGGAGCTGTTTTTT. Translated, it gives CASSRAGSAGELFF.

This clonotype was found once. V and J are TRBV7-9 and TRBJ2-2; 15 positions match TRBD2. The CDR3 consists of 17 residues. V trimming: 4 bases; J trimming: 4 bases; junction bases outside the gene matches: 4. Germline values: CDR1 SEHNR, CDR2 FQNEAQ (reference sequence). The CDR3 DNA reads TGTGCCAGCAGCTGGGGGACTAGCGGGAGGCCCACCGGGGAGCTGTTTTTT. Translating gives CASSWGTSGRPTGELFF.

This clonotype was found many times. The chain recombines TRBV10-3 with TRBJ2-1; a possible D gene is TRBD2 (5 bases). V was pared by 0 bases and J by 7 bases, with 13 bases between. Germline lookup yields CDR1 ENHRY and CDR2 SYGVKD. The CDR3 has 15 residues. The CDR3 DNA reads as TGTGCCATCAGTGAGTCGGGTCGAGGGAAAAATGAGCAGTTCTTC. The encoded protein is CAISESGRGKNEQFF.

The V call is TRBV7-9, the J call TRBJ2-5, with D possibly TRBD2 on 6 matching bases. Trimming removed 6 bases at V and 1 base at J, with 15 bases between. The germline V gene has CDR1 SEHNR and CDR2 FQNEAQ (reference sequence). CDR3 length: 15 residues. CDR3 sequence reads: CASRPRWGLQETQYF. The CDR3, as DNA: TGTGCCAGCAGGCCTCGATGGGGACTCCAAGAGACCCAGTACTTC. The complete variable domain, with remaining parts taken from reference TRBV7-9 and TRBJ2-5, reads DTGVSQNPRHKITKRGQNVTFRCDPISEHNRLYWYRQTLGQGPEFLTYFQNEAQLEKSRLLSDRFSAERPKGSFSTLEIQRTEQGDSAMYLCASRPRWGLQETQYFGPGTRLLVL.

The V call is TRBV6-2 or TRBV6-3, the J call TRBJ2-1, with TRBD1 matching over 9 bases. CDR3 length equals 16 residues. CDR1 is MNHEY and CDR2 is SVGEGT in the germline V gene. The trim removed 5 bases at V and 3 bases at J, leaving 8 bases unmatched. CDR3 loop: CASSERGQGVYNEQFF. The CDR3 DNA follows: TGTGCCAGCAGTGAACGGGGACAGGGAGTCTACAATGAGCAGTTCTTC.

This clonotype was picked up many times. The chain joins TRBV7-8 to TRBJ1-2; D is unresolved. The CDR3 has 15 amino acids. CDR1 is SGHVS and CDR2 is FQNEAQ in the germline V gene. Trimming shortened V by 1 base and J by 7 bases, and 16 bases separated the two germline ends. This chain's CDR3 is CASSLVRFETAGYTF. DNA of the CDR3: TGTGCCAGCAGCTTAGTTCGTTTTGAGACGGCTGGCTACACCTTC.

For this clonotype: With a much larger clone just one base away, this may be a read error. The chain joins TRBV30 to TRBJ2-1; TRBD2 matches at 7 bases. The trim removed 0 bases at V and 0 bases at J, leaving 5 bases unmatched. Germline V CDR1 and CDR2: GTSNPN, SVGIG (reference sequence). CDR3 size: 16 residues. The CDR3 reads CAWSVTWDYSYNEQFF. CDR3 in DNA: TGTGCCTGGAGTGTAACGTGGGACTACTCCTACAATGAGCAGTTCTTC.

This clonotype was counted at least ten times. V and J are TRBV7-2 and TRBJ2-1; the match to TRBD2 covers 15 bases. The V gene's germline CDR1 is SGHTA and CDR2 FQGNSA. J lost 8 bases, V lost 2 bases, and 7 bases had no gene match. The CDR3 loop spans 17 amino acids. The chain's CDR3 is CASSLPGLAGGQDEQFF. CDR3 in DNA: TGTGCCAGCAGCTTACCGGGACTAGCGGGAGGACAGGATGAGCAGTTCTTC.

This clonotype was counted many times. This chain links TRBV18 with TRBJ2-5; D possibly matches TRBD1 or TRBD2 (5 bases each). With 1 base removed from V and 5 bases from J, the gap between germline ends came to 14 bases. Germline V gene data show CDR1 as KGHSH and CDR2 as LQKENI. The CDR3 has 15 residues. The chain's CDR3 is CASSPREGWRETQYF. In DNA, the CDR3 is TGTGCCAGCTCACCACGCGAGGGGTGGCGGGAGACCCAGTACTTC.

This clonotype appeared many times. The chain joins TRBV2 to TRBJ1-2; D is uncertain. The germline V gene has CDR1 SNHLY and CDR2 FYNNEI. This CDR3 spans 13 amino acids. The CDR3 coding sequence is TGTTTCCTGGCGGAGGTAGCTAACTATGGCTACACCTTC. Its protein is CFLAEVANYGYTF.

This clonotype was seen a handful of times. The chain uses TRBV7-2 and TRBJ2-7; D perhaps matches TRBD1 (6 bases). The CDR3 contains 14 residues. The V end lost 5 bases, the J end lost 2 bases, and 13 bases lay between the germline ends. Germline V gene data show CDR1 as SGHTA and CDR2 as FQGNSA. This CDR3 is CASSPDRSTYEQYF. The CDR3 DNA reads as TGTGCCAGCAGCCCCGACAGGTCTACCTACGAGCAGTACTTC.

This clonotype was counted ten times or more. The genes are TRBV28 and TRBJ1-5; 10 bases are shared with TRBD1. CDR1 is MDHEN, CDR2 SYDVKM, per germline. After removal of 2 bases from V and 4 bases from J, the junction contained 5 bases not matched to a gene. The CDR3 runs 16 residues. CDR3 nucleotide sequence: TGTGCCAGCAGTTTAAGACAGGGGGCAGGGAATCAGCCCCAGCATTTT. Translated, it gives CASSLRQGAGNQPQHF.